What follows describes a single T cell receptor beta chain. PCR was performed using 60 Vbeta and 13 Jbeta primers. Some clones are missing from TCRdb's copy, which holds only in-frame ones; the method was immunoSEQ multiplex PCR. The table shows about 180,000 clones, with 84% occurring only once. Trimming left V 8 bases short and J 8 bases short, with 3 bases between. Germline V lookup: CDR1 MDHEN, CDR2 SYDVKM. This CDR3 region has 8 residues. These data belong to a study of cytomegalovirus exposure and HLA in healthy donors. The receptor comes from a girl aged 2-9 years in good health and CMV-seropositive. The J gene is TRBJ1-2, the V gene TRBV28; D is ambiguous. The sequenced sample consisted of PBMCs. CDR3 sequence reads: CASQGYTF. The CDR3 DNA reads TGTGCCAGCCAGGGCTACACCTTC.